These 2 T cell receptor beta chains were sequenced from one sample in a study of T-cell reconstitution after alpha-beta-depleted transplantation in children. Unique molecular identifiers featured in how the TCRbeta library was prepared. TCRdb reprocessed the PCR reads with MiXCR, giving one entry per CDR3 protein. The data show about 400,000 distinct CDR3 sequences, around 20% seen once. The sequenced sample was PBMCs from the stem cell graft donor, obtained from the stem cell graft. Source of these receptors: a human donor who donated a stem cell graft to a child with acute myeloid leukemia.

This clonotype turned up a few times. The V and J genes are TRBV28 and TRBJ1-1; the D is unclear. The CDR3 is 13 residues long. Germline loops: CDR1 MDHEN, CDR2 SYDVKM. Trimming removed 2 bases from V and 1 base from J, with 5 bases in between. The CDR3 DNA sequence: TGTGCCAGCAGTTTACGGACGAACACTGAAGCTTTCTTT. It is translated as CASSLRTNTEAFF.

Regarding this clonotype: Likely a read error: the CDR3 ends without its conserved phenylalanine or tryptophan. The V call is TRBV5-8, the J call TRBJ2-2; possibly TRBD1 for D (5 bases). Per germline, CDR1 SGHTS and CDR2 YDEGEE. This CDR3 region has 14 residues. Trimming left V 5 bases short and J 6 bases short, with 14 bases between. CDR3 residues: CASRPRVLAGELFC. CDR3 sequence (DNA): TGTGCCAGCAGGCCCAGGGTGCTCGCCGGGGAGCTGTTTTGT.